Sequencing of this T cell receptor (beta chain) was carried out in a study of technical replicates of blood from a handful of donors. V gave up 1 base and J gave up 6 bases, with 16 bases separating them. Germline assignment: CDR1 LGHNA and CDR2 YNFKEQ. This CDR3 has 15 amino acids. Profiling relied on immunoSEQ multiplex PCR, and the TCRdb table lists in-frame clones only, not all of them. Counted here are roughly 85,000 clones, about 94% occurring once; the ten biggest clones make up roughly 0.28%. The sample consisted of T cells isolated from PBMCs. The TCR was taken from a human donor in good health. The genes are TRBV4-2 and TRBJ2-7; TRBD2 is a possible D gene (5 bases). The CDR3 DNA is TGTGCCAGCAGCCAAGTGAGGACTTCCATCAGCGAGCAGTACTTC. It translates to CASSQVRTSISEQYF.